This T cell receptor (beta chain) was recovered during a study of lymphopenia after photon versus proton radiotherapy. Study-level findings and limits: Authors raise, but do not show, better survival with proton therapy. Post-nadir TCR diversity decline inversely tracked overall survival among those who died.

As for this clone: The antigen is undetermined.

Data came from immunoSEQ multiplex PCR; TCRdb stores just in-frame clones and leaves some out. The data hold about 26,000 clones, with 85% observed a single time. The CDR3 consists of 15 residues. V was clipped by 2 bases and J by 1 base, with 9 bases between them. CDR1 and CDR2 (germline): MNHEY, SVGAGI. This TCR derives from a man younger than 45 with gastric cancer. This specimen was peripheral blood, taken from a patient treated with photon-based radiotherapy. J is TRBJ1-3 and V is TRBV6-5; D not resolved. The CDR3 reads CASSYDGGSGNTIYF. As DNA, the CDR3 is TGTGCCAGCAGTTACGATGGAGGGTCTGGAAACACCATATATTTT.